The 19 T cell receptor beta chains presented below share a single source sample, sequenced in a study of regulatory T cells. Study-wide findings and caveats: Hydrophobic residues at CDR3 positions 6 and 7 were enriched in conventional CD4+ T cells of CD3G-deficient patients.

What these receptors recognize is not known. The primer mix had 52 TRBV and 13 TRBJ primers. The assay was immunoSEQ multiplex PCR, and TCRdb's table has in-frame clones only and misses some. The sample has roughly 30,000 clones, around 90% seen once. The sequencing sample was made of conventional CD4+ T cells sorted from blood. The receptor set was obtained from a person in their late teens or twenties with CD3G deficiency.

This rearrangement joins TRBV29-1 to TRBJ1-1; no reliable D call. V was cut by 1 base and J by 0 bases, with 6 bases left in between. Germline V gene sequence: CDR1 SQVTM, CDR2 ANQGSEA. The length of the CDR3 is 13 residues. As DNA, the CDR3 is TGCAGCGTTGAAGGCCAGTTGAACACTGAAGCTTTCTTT. This translates into CSVEGQLNTEAFF. Complete variable domain (other parts from reference TRBV29-1 and TRBJ1-1): SAVISQKPSRDICQRGTSLTIQCQVDSQVTMMFWYRQQPGQSLTLIATANQGSEATYESGFVIDKFPISRPNLTFSTLTVSNMSPEDSSIYLCSVEGQLNTEAFFGQGTRLTVV.

This clone appeared a single time. This chain joins TRBV5-1 and TRBJ2-2, with unresolved D. Between the trimmed V and J ends, which lost 0 bases and 1 base, there was a span of 7 bases. The CDR3 has 15 amino acids. The germline CDR1 and CDR2 sequences are SGHRS and YFSETQ. CDR3 sequence reads: CASSLVGWNTGELFF. CDR3 nucleotides: TGCGCCAGCAGCTTGGTGGGTTGGAACACCGGGGAGCTGTTTTTT.

V and J are TRBV28 and TRBJ2-7; perhaps TRBD1 as D (5 bases). Germline V gene sequence: CDR1 MDHEN, CDR2 SYDVKM. Trimming cost V 4 bases and J 6 bases, with 10 bases left between them. The CDR3 runs to 12 residues. CDR3 bases: TGTGCCAGCAGTTCCAGGGTGGGCGAGCAGTACGTC. It codes for CASSSRVGEQYV.

The genes are TRBV5-4 and TRBJ2-7; D may be TRBD2 (6 bases). This CDR3 comprises 13 residues. Germline CDR1 and CDR2: SGHNT and YYREEE (reference sequence). Trimming stripped 5 bases from V and 0 bases from J, with 9 bases between. The DNA of the CDR3 is TGTGCCAGCAGGAACGGGGGCTCCTACGAGCAGTACTTC. This gives the protein CASRNGGSYEQYF.

This clone was seen just once. The J gene is TRBJ2-5, the V gene TRBV2, with D perhaps being TRBD1 or TRBD2 (6 bases each). The germline V and J ends were trimmed by 7 bases and 4 bases, with 13 bases remaining between them. Germline values: CDR1 SNHLY, CDR2 FYNNEI. The CDR3 is 13 amino acids. The CDR3 DNA sequence: TGTGCCAGCAAGGGGGGACGGGTAGAGACCCAGTACTTC. As protein: CASKGGRVETQYF.

This chain links TRBV6-1 with TRBJ1-2; D is unresolved. There are 12 residues in the CDR3. Germline CDR1 is MNHNS and CDR2 is SASEGT. The V end lost 7 bases, the J end lost 8 bases, and 14 bases lay between the germline ends. CDR3 DNA: TGTGCCAGCAAGGGTCACCAGAGAGGCTACACCTTC. This encodes CASKGHQRGYTF.

This chain links TRBV6-1 with TRBJ1-1; D is uncertain. V lost 6 bases and J lost 0, with 5 bases in between. This CDR3 has 12 amino acids. Germline values: CDR1 MNHNS, CDR2 SASEGT. The CDR3 sequence is CASSNLNTEAFF. CDR3 coding DNA: TGTGCCAGCAGCAACCTGAACACTGAAGCTTTCTTT.

The rearrangement uses TRBV5-1 and TRBJ1-1; 11 nucleotides agree with TRBD1. The junction had 3 bases not matched to a gene; V was cut back by 4 bases and J by 4 bases. The CDR3 is 14 amino acids. The germline CDR1 and CDR2 sequences are SGHRS and YFSETQ. The DNA of the CDR3 is TGCGCCAGCAGCCTCGGGACAGGGGGCACTGAAGCTTTCTTT. Its translation: CASSLGTGGTEAFF. Filled out from reference TRBV5-1 and TRBJ1-1, the complete variable domain reads KAGVTQTPRYLIKTRGQQVTLSCSPISGHRSVSWYQQTPGQGLQFLFEYFSETQRNKGNFPGRFSGRQFSNSRSEMNVSTLELGDSALYLCASSLGTGGTEAFFGQGTRLTVV.

The V gene is TRBV25-1, the J gene TRBJ2-1; 12 nucleotides align to TRBD2. Per germline, CDR1 MGHDK and CDR2 SYGVNS. CDR3 length equals 14 residues. Trimming removed 6 bases from V and 5 bases from J; junction bases left unmatched: 2. In nucleotides, the CDR3 is TGTGCCAGCAGCCTAGCGGGAGGGAACAATGAGCAGTTCTTC. It is translated as CASSLAGGNNEQFF.

This clone was recorded a few times. This sequence joins TRBV5-1 and TRBJ2-1, with 8 nucleotides matching TRBD1. CDR1 and CDR2 (germline): SGHRS, YFSETQ. CDR3 length equals 15 residues. J gave up 6 bases and V 2 bases, and 7 bases lay outside the gene matches. The CDR3 DNA is TGCGCCAGCAGCTTCGGACAGGGTATGGGCAATGAGCAGTTCTTC. Translation: CASSFGQGMGNEQFF.

The chain recombines TRBV7-2 with TRBJ1-1, with D perhaps matching TRBD1 (5 bases). The V and J ends lost 3 bases and 1 base respectively, with 6 bases between them. The CDR3 spans 13 residues. Per germline, CDR1 SGHTA and CDR2 FQGNSA. CDR3 coding DNA: TGTGCCAGCAGCTTTGGGGGGAACACTGAAGCTTTCTTT. This gives the protein CASSFGGNTEAFF.

The chain links TRBV10-3 to TRBJ2-1; possibly TRBD1 or TRBD2 for D (5 bases each). V was pared by 2 bases and J by 9 bases, with 11 bases between. In germline, CDR1 is ENHRY, CDR2 SYGVKD. This CDR3 is 13 amino acids long. The CDR3 DNA is TGTGCCATCAGTGAGGGGGGAGTGGGTGAGCAGTTCTTC. Its protein product is CAISEGGVGEQFF.

The genes are TRBV6-5 and TRBJ1-5, with TRBD1 as a possible D gene (6 bases). Trimming removed 6 bases from V and 4 bases from J, with 10 bases in between. Germline V gene lookup returns CDR1 MNHEY and CDR2 SVGAGI. The CDR3 has 13 residues. CDR3 sequence reads: CASSHQGNQPQHF. The CDR3 DNA is TGTGCCAGCAGCCATCAGGGGAATCAGCCCCAGCATTTT.

Regarding this clone: The DNA is omitted, as the CDR3 cannot be located on it reliably, and the CDR3 follows TCRdb's listing. The chain has TRBV12-1 and TRBJ1-5; no check of the table's D call, TRBD1, against the DNA was made. TRBV12-1 is a pseudogene. The CDR3 sequence runs 19 residues, both termini included. CDR3 loop: CASSWAKGTAPYSNQPQHF.

The chain carries TRBV6-1 and TRBJ2-7, with 13 bases identical to TRBD2. V dropped 0 bases and J dropped 2; count of bases not matched to a gene: 4. CDR3 length: 17 residues. Per germline, CDR1 MNHNS and CDR2 SASEGT. The CDR3 sequence is CASSEARGLAGPYEQYF. CDR3 nucleotide sequence: TGTGCCAGCAGTGAAGCTAGGGGACTAGCGGGGCCCTACGAGCAGTACTTC.

The V and J genes are TRBV5-1 and TRBJ2-3, with no clear D. In germline, CDR1 is SGHRS, CDR2 YFSETQ. The CDR3 covers 14 residues. The V gene lost 0 bases and the J gene lost 4 bases, with 9 bases spanning the gap. CDR3 residues: CASSLAASPDTQYF. CDR3 DNA sequence: TGCGCCAGCAGCTTGGCGGCCAGTCCAGATACGCAGTATTTT.

This clone was recorded only once. The chain employs TRBV6-6 and TRBJ1-2; tentative D call: TRBD1 (5 bases). Germline V gene sequence: CDR1 MNHNY, CDR2 SVGAGI (reference sequence). The length of the CDR3 is 15 residues. The V and J ends lost 6 bases and 8 bases respectively, with 22 bases between them. The CDR3: CASRDPGAGIEGYTF. CDR3 DNA: TGTGCCAGCAGAGACCCTGGGGCAGGGATTGAAGGCTACACCTTC.

The chain combines TRBV15 with TRBJ2-5, with 9 bases fitting TRBD2. The length of the CDR3 is 16 residues. The V gene's germline CDR1 is LNHNV and CDR2 YYDKDF (reference sequence). The J segment lost 3 bases and the V segment lost 0 bases, leaving 5 bases of the junction unmatched. CDR3 coding DNA: TGTGCCACCAGCAGAGATCCTAGCGGGGTCAAAGAGACCCAGTACTTC. It is translated as CATSRDPSGVKETQYF. Full variable domain (remainder filled in from reference TRBV15 and TRBJ2-5): DAMVIQNPRYQVTQFGKPVTLSCSQTLNHNVMYWYQQKSSQAPKLLFHYYDKDFNNEADTPDNFQSRRPNTSFCFLDIRSPGLGDTAMYLCATSRDPSGVKETQYFGPGTRLLVL.

This clone has only one observation. The V gene is TRBV6-6, the J gene TRBJ1-2, with D uncertain. CDR1 is MNHNY and CDR2 is SVGAGI in the germline V gene (reference sequence). CDR3 length: 14 residues. Trimming stripped 0 bases from V and 6 bases from J, with 11 bases between. In DNA form, the CDR3 reads TGTGCCAGCAGTTACTCTTCCGGGCCGGATGGCTACACCTTC. Protein sequence: CASSYSSGPDGYTF.